This T cell receptor beta chain derives from a study of blood T cells in healthy people across ages. A second PCR of 7 to 11 cycles used a sample-barcoded 5' primer and a J-beta primer mix. TCRdb passed the 5' RACE reads through MiXCR, listing each CDR3 protein once. The data show more than 900,000 distinct CDR3 sequences, around 25% seen once. This clonotype was seen a few times. The CDR3 totals 13 residues. Germline-derived CDR1 and CDR2 are SQVTM and ANQGSEA. V shed 7 bases, J shed 4 bases, and the junction held 6 bases outside the gene matches. The data also belong to a second study, concerning T cells of mothers and their children. As that report states: It was through the M1S primer of the second PCR that sample barcodes and 2-4 random nucleotides were added. Each mother gave over 8.5 million TCR beta CDR3 reads; each child, about 3 million.

The J gene is TRBJ2-5, the V gene TRBV29-1, with 10 bases aligning to TRBD1. The sequence was obtained from a girl between 2 and 10 years old in good health. The source material was blood. The CDR3 protein is CSADRGRGETQYF. The DNA for the CDR3 is TGCAGCGCCGACAGGGGGCGAGGAGAGACCCAGTACTTC.